This entry describes one TCR beta chain. There is no known antigen for this receptor. No base quality values were provided; no much bigger clone lies one nucleotide off. Library preparation was by the immunoSEQ multiplex PCR assay. TCRdb obtained this table from immuneACCESS and retained in-frame rearrangements with V and J assigned. These tables miss some clones; where compared with another copy, unresolved V genes account for less than half of the shortfall, and the remainder is unexplained. This sample gives hundreds of thousands of clones in total; approximately 87% of them show up just once. Together, the top ten hold roughly 0.0087% of the sample. The record originates from a study of shared T cell receptors in the human thymus (dated by TCRdb to the early 2020s). Broadly, across the study: The study investigated the way shared, self-reactive T-cell receptor alpha chains are produced in the human thymus.

The CDR1 and CDR2 encoded by the germline V gene are LGHNA and YSLEER. The CDR3 starts with the cysteine, ends with the phenylalanine, and has 17 residues. Solely the CDR3 DNA is kept, with 51 bases framed from the first base. Trimming leaves V shorter by 0 bases and J shorter by 6 bases, with the junction holding 6 bases beyond the gene matches. This sample also belongs to another study, concerning human thymus T cells. The second study's paper adds: Immunologically healthy infants undergoing open corrective cardiac surgery for congenital heart defects in Finland were used as donors. The thymus tissue came from surgical resects taken out during corrective cardiac surgery. V and J gene segment usage appeared biased in both thymic and peripheral blood repertoires. The related research found that thymic TCR repertoires overlapped highly between unrelated individuals. The study characterized TCR alpha and beta repertoires from about 8 infant thymus samples and four related peripheral blood samples. The infant donors were roughly 7 to 244 days old, and the cohort included more than five males and a couple of females. After being mechanically released from the tissue, thymocytes were kept at -70 degrees C in pellets of roughly 10-30 million cells. A QIAsymphony instrument was used to extract genomic DNA from frozen cell pellets. The immunoSEQ multiplex PCR assay was used to amplify the TCRB and TCRAD loci from a standardized amount of quality-controlled genomic DNA. The V(D)J region was spanned by amplicons of a length sufficient to cover the CDR3 and to identify V and J genes. The amplicons were sequenced on an Illumina platform via the commercial immunoSEQ service. Corrections for primer bias and sequencing errors followed previously described methods, while TCRAD and TCRB definitions were based on the IMGT database. Repertoires were analysed with immunoSEQ Analyzer 3.0 and VDJTools, covering basic statistics, V/J segment usage, diversity estimates, rarefaction and pairwise overlap. Diversity was estimated with Chao1, ChaoE, Efron-Thisted, Shannon and inverse Simpson indices, and also on datasets down-sampled to the smallest sample. Repertoire overlap used strict matching of CDR3 nucleotide sequence, V gene and J gene, with Jaccard-based multidimensional scaling clustering. Thymus samples yielded on average approximately 840,000 unique TCRB clonotypes, compared with roughly 92,000 from blood samples.

The rearranged chain carries TRBV4-3 and TRBJ2-3, with 13 bases in between that match TRBD2. The TCR sequence derives from a boy less than two years old with a congenital heart defect. Donor details come from another sample of the same person, matched by shared clones. The sequencing input was thymocytes. CDR3 region: CASSQERTSGSSDTQYF. The sequenced DNA: TGCGCCAGCAGCCAAGAGAGGACTAGCGGGAGTTCGGATACGCAGTATTTT.